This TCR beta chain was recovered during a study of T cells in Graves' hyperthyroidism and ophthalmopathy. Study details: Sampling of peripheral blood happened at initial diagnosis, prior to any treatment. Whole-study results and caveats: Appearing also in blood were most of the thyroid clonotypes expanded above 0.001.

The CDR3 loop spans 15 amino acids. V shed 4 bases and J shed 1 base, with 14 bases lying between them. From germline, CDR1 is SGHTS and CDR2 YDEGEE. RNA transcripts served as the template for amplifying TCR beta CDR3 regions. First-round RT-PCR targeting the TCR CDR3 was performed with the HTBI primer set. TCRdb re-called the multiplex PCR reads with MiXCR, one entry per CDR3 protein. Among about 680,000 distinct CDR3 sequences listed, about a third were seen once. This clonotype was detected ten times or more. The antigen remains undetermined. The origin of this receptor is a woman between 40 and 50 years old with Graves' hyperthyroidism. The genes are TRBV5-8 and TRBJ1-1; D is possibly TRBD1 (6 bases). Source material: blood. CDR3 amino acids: CASSPWGGRNTEAFF. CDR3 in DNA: TGTGCCAGCAGCCCTTGGGGGGGCAGGAACACTGAAGCTTTCTTT.